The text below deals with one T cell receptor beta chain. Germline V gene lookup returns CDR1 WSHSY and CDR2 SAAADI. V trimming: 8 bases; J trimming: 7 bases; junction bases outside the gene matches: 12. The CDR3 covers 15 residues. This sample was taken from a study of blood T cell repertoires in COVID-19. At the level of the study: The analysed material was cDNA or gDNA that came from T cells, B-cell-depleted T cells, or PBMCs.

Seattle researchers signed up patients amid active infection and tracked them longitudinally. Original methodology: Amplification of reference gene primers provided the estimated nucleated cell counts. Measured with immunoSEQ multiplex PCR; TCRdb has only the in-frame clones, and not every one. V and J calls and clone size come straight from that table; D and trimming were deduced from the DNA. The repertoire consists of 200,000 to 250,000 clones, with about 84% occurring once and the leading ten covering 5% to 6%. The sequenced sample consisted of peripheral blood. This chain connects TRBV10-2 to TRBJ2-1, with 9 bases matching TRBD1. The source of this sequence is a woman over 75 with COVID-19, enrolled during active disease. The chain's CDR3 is CASGTGGAIRNEQFF. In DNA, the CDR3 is TGCGCCAGCGGTACAGGGGGCGCTATCAGGAATGAGCAGTTCTTC.